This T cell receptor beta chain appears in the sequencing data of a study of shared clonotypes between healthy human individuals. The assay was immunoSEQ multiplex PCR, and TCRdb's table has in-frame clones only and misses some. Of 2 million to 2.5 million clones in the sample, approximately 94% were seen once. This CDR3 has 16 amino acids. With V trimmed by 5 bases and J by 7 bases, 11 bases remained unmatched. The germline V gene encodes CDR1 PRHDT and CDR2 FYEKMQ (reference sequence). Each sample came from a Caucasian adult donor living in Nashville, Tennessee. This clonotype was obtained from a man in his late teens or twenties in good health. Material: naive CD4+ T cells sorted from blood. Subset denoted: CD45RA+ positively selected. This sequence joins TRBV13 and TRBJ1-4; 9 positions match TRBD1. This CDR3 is CASSGRTGARFEKLFF. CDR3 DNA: TGTGCCAGCAGCGGACGGACAGGGGCCCGCTTTGAAAAACTGTTTTTT. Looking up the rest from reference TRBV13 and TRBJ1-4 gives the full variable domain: AAGVIQSPRHLIKEKRETATLKCYPIPRHDTVYWYQQGPGQDPQFLISFYEKMQSDKGSIPDRFSAQQFSDYHSELNMSSLELGDSALYFCASSGRTGARFEKLFFGSGTQLSVL.